A single sample gave rise to the 24 T cell receptor beta chains below, sequenced in a study of T-cell memory formation after mild COVID-19. TCRdb redid the calling of the 5' RACE reads with MiXCR, one entry per CDR3 protein. The sample has around 300,000 distinct CDR3 sequences, approximately 14% seen once. Specimen: PBMCs or a T cell subset sorted from them (not recorded which). The receptor set was obtained from a man aged 18-30 years who had mild COVID-19 (a few samples of this study predate the infection). Cell type and time point are not known.

Regarding this clonotype: One end of the junction is discordant with germline, which a read error may explain. The J gene is TRBJ2-7, the V gene TRBV5-1; 11 bases are shared with TRBD2. The length of the CDR3 is 15 residues. Germline CDR1 reads SGHRS; CDR2 reads YFSETQ. CDR3 nucleotides: TGCGCCAGCAGCCGTCAGACTAGCGGGGAAGGCACAACAAACTTC. This translates into CASSRQTSGEGTTNF.

This clonotype has a handful of counts. This chain joins TRBV6-6 and TRBJ2-5, with a possible D match to TRBD1 (6 bases). The CDR3 consists of 13 residues. CDR1 and CDR2 from the germline V gene are MNHNY and SVGAGI (reference sequence). V was trimmed by 6 bases and J by 4 bases, leaving 12 bases between them. The CDR3 coding sequence is TGTGCCAGCAGACAACAGGGCGGAGAGACCCAGTACTTC. Amino acids: CASRQQGGETQYF.

This clonotype was recorded only once. The chain combines TRBV7-6 with TRBJ2-2; 11 nucleotides match TRBD1. Germline V gene lookup returns CDR1 SGHVS and CDR2 FNYEAQ. Trimming took 3 bases from V and 5 from J; bases not matched to a gene: 5. The CDR3 has 16 amino acids. The CDR3 region has the DNA TGTGCCAGCAGCTTTCAGGACAGGGGGCGGACCGGGGAGCTGTTTTTT. It encodes CASSFQDRGRTGELFF.

CDR3 coding DNA: TGTGCCAGCAGTGGTTCGGCGTCCACCGGGGAGCTGTTTTTT. It yields the protein CASSGSASTGELFF. V and J are TRBV2 and TRBJ2-2, with D unresolved. The CDR3 spans 14 residues. Germline-derived CDR1 and CDR2 are SNHLY and FYNNEI. V was trimmed by 4 bases and J by 4 bases, leaving 10 bases between them.

This clonotype was found a few times. The chain joins TRBV19 to TRBJ2-6; 12 bases match TRBD1. The V gene end was trimmed by 5 bases and the J gene end by 4 bases; junction bases not matched to a gene: 6. CDR1 is LNHDA, CDR2 SQIVND, per germline (reference sequence). This CDR3 contains 17 residues. The CDR3, as DNA: TGTGCCAGTAGTGCCCGGGACAGGGGGCACGGGGCCAACGTCCTGACTTTC. It translates to CASSARDRGHGANVLTF.

The chain carries TRBV4-1 and TRBJ1-5; 8 bases are a match to TRBD1. The germline gives CDR1 MGHRA, CDR2 YSYEKL. V lost 1 base to trimming and J lost 11 bases; unmatched junction nucleotides: 10. The CDR3 spans 15 residues. CDR3 protein: CASSQGDRKDGSQHF. The CDR3, as DNA: TGCGCCAGCAGCCAAGGGGACAGGAAGGATGGGTCCCAGCATTTT.

J is TRBJ2-2 and V is TRBV5-6; tentatively, D is TRBD1 (6 bases). Germline assignment: CDR1 SGHDT and CDR2 YYEEEE. The CDR3 has 14 residues. V lost 1 base and J lost 7, with 11 bases in between. The CDR3 DNA is TGTGCCAGCAGCTTGTGGGACATAAACGGGGAGCTGTTTTTT. Its protein product is CASSLWDINGELFF.

This clonotype was found a few times. The rearrangement links TRBV6-2 or TRBV6-3 to TRBJ2-7; D unclear. The V end lost 2 bases, the J end lost 2 bases, and 13 bases lay between the germline ends. The germline V gene has CDR1 MNHEY and CDR2 SVGEGT. This CDR3 spans 15 amino acids. The DNA of the CDR3 is TGTGCCAGCAGTTACCCGTCAGGATTAACCTACGAGCAGTACTTC. Translation gives CASSYPSGLTYEQYF.

This clonotype has at least ten counts. The chain joins TRBV5-1 to TRBJ2-7, with 9 positions matching TRBD1. There are 13 residues in the CDR3. CDR1 is SGHRS, CDR2 YFSETQ, per germline. Unmatched junction bases numbered 7, after V lost 5 bases and J lost 7 bases. This chain's CDR3 is CASSWGQGGEQYF. The CDR3 DNA sequence: TGCGCCAGCAGTTGGGGACAGGGCGGAGAGCAGTACTTC.

This clonotype was detected only a few times. This chain links TRBV4-3 with TRBJ2-1, with 7 bases identical to TRBD2. Germline V lookup: CDR1 LGHNA, CDR2 YSLEER. The junction had 8 bases not matched to a gene; V was cut back by 6 bases and J by 3 bases. The CDR3 is 15 amino acids. The CDR3 coding sequence is TGCGCCAGCAGTCAGAGGGCGGGGGACTACAATGAGCAGTTCTTC. It translates to CASSQRAGDYNEQFF.

This clonotype was seen only a few times. The chain uses TRBV5-5 and TRBJ1-4; 8 nucleotides agree with TRBD1. Germline trimming cut 0 bases from V and 8 bases from J; bases unmatched to any gene: 3. This CDR3 is built from 14 residues. Germline V lookup: CDR1 SGHKS, CDR2 YYEKEE (reference sequence). The CDR3 coding sequence is TGTGCCAGCAGCTTGGGAGGGACAGGCGAAAAACTGTTTTTT. Protein: CASSLGGTGEKLFF.

The chain links TRBV27 to TRBJ1-1, with 8 bases aligning to TRBD1. Germline CDR1 is MNHEY and CDR2 is SMNVEV (reference sequence). Trimming removed 5 bases from V and 10 bases from J; junction bases left unmatched: 9. This CDR3 is 13 amino acids long. CDR3 nucleotide sequence: TGTGCCAGCAGTCCTCAGGACAGGGAGGGAGCTTTCTTT. Translation gives CASSPQDREGAFF.

This clonotype has a handful of counts. This chain links TRBV20-1 with TRBJ2-7; D may match TRBD1 or TRBD2 (5 bases each). Germline V gene lookup returns CDR1 DFQATT and CDR2 SNEGSKA (reference sequence). V was trimmed by 3 bases and J by 1 base, leaving 13 bases between them. CDR3 length: 14 residues. CDR3 sequence reads: CSARGRDGSYEQYV. CDR3 nucleotides: TGCAGTGCTAGGGGCCGGGACGGATCCTACGAGCAGTACGTC.

The gene calls are TRBV15 and TRBJ1-6, with D unresolved. With 4 bases removed from V and 7 bases from J, the gap between germline ends came to 5 bases. This CDR3 has 12 amino acids. In germline, CDR1 is LNHNV, CDR2 YYDKDF (reference sequence). Here the CDR3 reads CATSIPNSPLHF. The CDR3 DNA reads TGTGCCACCAGCATCCCAAATTCACCCCTCCACTTT.

This clonotype was counted a few times. The V call is TRBV7-9, the J call TRBJ1-1; 7 bases agree with TRBD1. CDR3 size: 15 residues. CDR1 and CDR2 (germline): SEHNR, FQNEAQ (reference sequence). Unmatched junction bases numbered 5, after V lost 3 bases and J lost 1 base. The CDR3 reads CASSLGDRENTEAFF. The CDR3 DNA reads TGTGCCAGCAGCTTGGGGGACAGAGAGAACACTGAAGCTTTCTTT.

The chain recombines TRBV23-1 with TRBJ2-7; TRBD2 matches at 10 bases. TRBV23-1 falls under the ORF class, with uncertain function. V was clipped by 6 bases and J by 3 bases; unmatched bases: 11. The CDR3 sequence is 16 residues long. The CDR3 region has the DNA TGCGCCAGCAGCCCGGGGCTAGCGGGGGTAAACTACGAGCAGTACGTC. Its protein product is CASSPGLAGVNYEQYV.

This clonotype occurred many times. The genes are TRBV5-6 and TRBJ2-7; no clear D. Germline V gene sequence: CDR1 SGHDT, CDR2 YYEEEE. V lost 2 bases and J 5 bases, leaving 17 bases between the germline ends. The CDR3 sequence is 15 residues long. The CDR3 DNA follows: TGTGCCAGCAGCTTAAGACGGAGCCCACTCCACGAGCAGTACTTC. The encoded protein is CASSLRRSPLHEQYF.

The V gene is TRBV20-1, the J gene TRBJ1-3; no clear D. The V gene lost 5 bases and the J gene lost 0 bases, with 14 bases spanning the gap. This CDR3 region has 15 residues. Germline V CDR1 and CDR2: DFQATT, SNEGSKA (reference sequence). In nucleotides, the CDR3 is TGCAGTGCTCTCCCGAGGAGGCGCTCTGGAAACACCATATATTTT. Protein sequence: CSALPRRRSGNTIYF.

The CDR3 DNA reads TGCGCCAGCAGCTCCACCCCAGGGGTAAGAACAGATACGCAGTATTTT. As protein: CASSSTPGVRTDTQYF. V gene TRBV5-1 combines with J gene TRBJ2-3, with a weak D call TRBD1 (6 bases). V was cut by 3 bases and J by 3 bases, with 17 bases left in between. The germline gives CDR1 SGHRS, CDR2 YFSETQ. This CDR3 spans 16 amino acids.

This clonotype has a handful of counts. V usage is TRBV12-3 or TRBV12-4 and J usage is TRBJ1-6, with a tentative D call TRBD1 (5 bases). Trimming cost V 5 bases and J 9 bases, with 17 bases left between them. The CDR3 spans 15 residues. This CDR3 is CASSPDTMDFSPLHF. DNA for the CDR3: TGTGCCAGCAGTCCGGACACTATGGATTTTTCACCCCTCCACTTT.

The chain is built from TRBV19 and TRBJ1-1; D gene uncertain. Germline-derived CDR1 and CDR2 are LNHDA and SQIVND (reference sequence). The CDR3 runs to 15 residues. Trimming removed 5 bases at V and 3 bases at J, with 16 bases between. The CDR3 DNA sequence: TGTGCCAGTAGTCCCTTGATTGACGGCTACACTGAAGCTTTCTTT. Translated, it gives CASSPLIDGYTEAFF.

This clonotype was seen a few times. The rearrangement joins TRBV20-1 to TRBJ1-1, with D perhaps matching TRBD1 (5 bases). The CDR3 is made up of 13 amino acids. The ends were cut back, 0 bases at V and 3 bases at J, with 8 bases in the middle. CDR1 and CDR2 from the germline V gene are DFQATT and SNEGSKA (reference sequence). The CDR3, as DNA: TGCAGTGCTAGAGACCAGGGTGACACTGAAGCTTTCTTT. It encodes CSARDQGDTEAFF.

This clonotype has more than one count but fewer than ten. V usage is TRBV7-8 and J usage is TRBJ1-5; TRBD1 matches at 9 bases. Germline loops: CDR1 SGHVS, CDR2 FQNEAQ. The CDR3 has 15 amino acids. J was trimmed by 4 bases and V by 5 bases; bases with no gene match: 6. CDR3 sequence reads: CASSGWTGVNQPQHF. CDR3 sequence (DNA): TGTGCCAGCAGCGGCTGGACAGGGGTGAATCAGCCCCAGCATTTT.

This chain uses TRBV6-2 or TRBV6-3 with TRBJ2-2; D tentatively fits TRBD1 or TRBD2 (5 bases each). The germline V gene has CDR1 MNHEY and CDR2 SVGEGT. The CDR3 sequence is 14 residues long. V lost 7 bases, J lost 3 bases, and 12 bases lay in between. CDR3: CASTRGTDTGELFF. Here the CDR3 DNA reads TGTGCCAGCACACGGGGCACGGACACCGGGGAGCTGTTTTTT.